This T cell receptor beta chain was observed in a study of cytomegalovirus exposure and HLA in healthy donors. The study's findings and limits: Confirmation was obtained in vitro that three CMV-associated chains are specific for CMV antigens.

With respect to this clone: Its antigen remains unknown.

The CDR3 covers 15 residues. V was clipped by 2 bases and J by 1 base; unmatched bases: 4. Per the germline V gene, CDR1 is MNHNY and CDR2 is SVGAGI (reference sequence). The table came from immunoSEQ multiplex PCR; TCRdb's copy has only in-frame clones and leaves some out. The sample has about 330,000 clones; 86% are singletons. The donors were members of the validation cohort, which comprised 120 subjects and was separate from the first cohort of 670 or so subjects. Input material: PBMCs. This TCR was sampled from a woman under 30 in good health and CMV-seronegative. The V gene is TRBV6-6, the J gene TRBJ1-2; 7 bases agree with TRBD1. Written as DNA, the CDR3 is TGTGCCAGCAGTTACACAGGGGCTATTAACTATGGCTACACCTTC. It specifies CASSYTGAINYGYTF.